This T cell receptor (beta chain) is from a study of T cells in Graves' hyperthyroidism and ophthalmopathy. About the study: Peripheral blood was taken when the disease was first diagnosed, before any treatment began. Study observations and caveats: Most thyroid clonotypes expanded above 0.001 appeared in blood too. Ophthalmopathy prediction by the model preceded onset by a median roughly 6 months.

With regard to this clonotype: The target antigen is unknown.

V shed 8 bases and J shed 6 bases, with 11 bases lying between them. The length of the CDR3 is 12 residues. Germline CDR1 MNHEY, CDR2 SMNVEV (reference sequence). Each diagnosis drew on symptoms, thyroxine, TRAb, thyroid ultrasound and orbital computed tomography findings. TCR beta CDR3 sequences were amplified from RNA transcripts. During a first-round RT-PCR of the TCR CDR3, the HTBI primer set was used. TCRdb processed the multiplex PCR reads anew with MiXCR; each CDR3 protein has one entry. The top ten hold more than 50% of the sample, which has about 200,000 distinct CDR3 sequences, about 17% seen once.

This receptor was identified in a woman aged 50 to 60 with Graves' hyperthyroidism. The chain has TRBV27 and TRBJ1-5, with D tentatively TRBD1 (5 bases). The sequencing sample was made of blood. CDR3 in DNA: TGTGCCAGCCGACACGGGGGTCAGCCCCAGCATTTT. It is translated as CASRHGGQPQHF.